The rows below give T cell receptor beta chains drawn from one sample of a study of CD8 T cells in Susac syndrome. TCRdb fed the immunoSEQ multiplex PCR reads into MiXCR, producing one record per CDR3 protein. The data contain about 130,000 distinct CDR3 sequences, just under 95% of them seen just once; the ten biggest clones take up approximately 0.2%. Sequenced sample: CD8+ T cells from PBMCs. The receptors here all came from a human donor with Susac syndrome. Each CDR3 is given with its conserved first and last residue. The D gene is left open where the match is weak. Where a row states a size, it is once, few, many or the class of an expanded clone; other rows omit it.

NA	NA	TRBV9	TRBJ2-7	CASSVGVGTYEQYF	TGTGCCAGCAGCGTAGGAGTCGGAACCTACGAGCAGTACTTC
NA	NA	TRBV9	TRBJ2-7	CASSFRGDSSYEQYF	TGTGCCAGCAGCTTCCGCGGGGACAGCTCCTACGAGCAGTACTTC
NA	NA	TRBV4-3	TRBJ2-1	CASSPLAPLLDEQFF	TGCGCCAGCAGCCCGTTAGCTCCACTTTTGGATGAGCAGTTCTTC
NA	NA	TRBV12-3/TRBV12-4	TRBJ2-2	CASSLAASGSTGELFF	TGTGCCAGCAGTTTAGCAGCGTCGGGTTCCACCGGGGAGCTGTTTTTT
NA	TRBD1	TRBV7-9	TRBJ1-4	CASSGRTSTGGDSEKLFF	TGTGCCAGCAGCGGACGTACCTCGACAGGGGGCGACTCTGAAAAACTGTTTTTT
NA	NA	TRBV2	TRBJ2-7	CASRLDGGRSSYEQYF	TGTGCCAGCAGGTTAGATGGGGGTCGAAGCTCCTACGAGCAGTACTTC
once	NA	TRBV7-6	TRBJ1-2	CASSLAYARSYTF	TGTGCCAGCAGCTTAGCGTACGCCCGTAGCTACACCTTC
NA	NA	TRBV5-1	TRBJ1-1	CASSFLGGMNTEAFF	TGCGCCAGCAGCTTTCTCGGAGGAATGAACACTGAAGCTTTCTTT
NA	NA	TRBV28	TRBJ2-3	CASTDPSATQYF	TGTGCCAGCACCGACCCTAGCGCTACGCAGTATTTT
once	TRBD1	TRBV6-5	TRBJ1-5	CASRPTGGNNQPQHF	TGTGCCAGCAGGCCCACAGGGGGGAACAATCAGCCCCAGCATTTT
NA	NA	TRBV7-9	TRBJ2-7	CASSSTTEYEQYF	TGTGCCAGCAGCTCTACGACAGAGTACGAGCAGTACTTC
NA	NA	TRBV4-1	TRBJ2-2	CASSQDYPEWDTGELFF	TGCGCCAGCAGCCAAGATTATCCCGAGTGGGACACCGGGGAGCTGTTTTTT
once	NA	TRBV10-2	TRBJ2-3	CAPHWGSRTDTQYF	TGCGCCCCTCACTGGGGGTCGCGCACAGATACGCAGTATTTT
NA	NA	TRBV20-1	TRBJ1-1	CSARDGKGNTEAFF	TGCAGTGCTAGAGATGGTAAGGGGAACACTGAAGCTTTCTTT
NA	TRBD2	TRBV6-2/TRBV6-3	TRBJ2-7	CASSYSSGGHYEQYF	TGTGCCAGCAGTTACTCCTCGGGAGGACACTACGAGCAGTACTTC
NA	TRBD2	TRBV5-1	TRBJ2-1	CASGLAGDSANDEQFF	TGCGCAAGCGGGCTAGCGGGGGACTCGGCGAACGATGAGCAGTTCTTC
few	NA	TRBV30	TRBJ1-3	CAWSVAGNTIYF	TGTGCCTGGAGTGTTGCCGGAAACACCATATATTTT
NA	NA	TRBV27	TRBJ1-5	CASSSTGNQPQHF	TGTGCCAGCAGTTCGACGGGCAATCAGCCCCAGCATTTT
NA	NA	TRBV30	TRBJ2-7	CGGTLLGEQYF	TGTGGTGGGACCCTGCTCGGCGAGCAGTACTTC
NA	NA	TRBV27	TRBJ2-7	CASGSGTAYEQYF	TGTGCCAGCGGTTCCGGGACCGCCTACGAGCAGTACTTC
NA	TRBD2	TRBV27	TRBJ2-7	CASRGTSGRQYF	TGTGCCAGCAGGGGGACTAGCGGGAGACAGTACTTC
NA	NA	TRBV27	TRBJ2-6	CASSKISGANVLTF	TGTGCCAGCAGCAAAATCTCTGGGGCCAACGTCCTGACTTTC
NA	NA	TRBV4-1	TRBJ1-6	CASSQKTGPFGNSPLHF	TGCGCCAGCAGCCAAAAGACCGGACCCTTCGGAAATTCACCCCTCCACTTT
once	TRBD1	TRBV2	TRBJ2-2	CASRETGGRMNTGELFF	TGTGCCAGCAGGGAAACAGGGGGCCGGATGAACACCGGGGAGCTGTTTTTT
NA	NA	TRBV6-5	TRBJ2-5	CASSQQYLGETQYF	TGTGCCAGCAGTCAACAGTACCTGGGAGAGACCCAGTACTTC
once	NA	TRBV7-9	TRBJ2-1	CASSFGGGRYNEQFF	TGTGCCAGCAGCTTCGGAGGGGGACGCTACAATGAGCAGTTCTTC
NA	NA	TRBV7-8	TRBJ2-1	CASSPRSGAKDNEQFF	TGTGCCAGCAGCCCAAGGTCAGGGGCCAAGGATAATGAGCAGTTCTTC
once	NA	TRBV30	TRBJ1-6	CAWSPLQGWNSPLHF	TGTGCCTGGAGCCCTTTACAGGGTTGGAATTCACCCCTCCACTTT
NA	NA	TRBV7-9	TRBJ2-7	CASSLVPAHEQYF	TGTGCCAGCAGCTTAGTTCCAGCGCACGAGCAGTACTTC
NA	TRBD1	TRBV12-3/TRBV12-4	TRBJ2-7	CASSQGDSNYEQYF	TGTGCCAGCAGCCAAGGGGACAGTAACTACGAGCAGTACTTC
NA	NA	TRBV7-6	TRBJ2-7	CASSPLGTYEQYF	TGTGCCAGCAGCCCCCTTGGGACCTACGAGCAGTACTTC
NA	NA	TRBV7-9	TRBJ2-5	CASSPGAPITETQYF	TGTGCCAGCAGCCCCGGGGCCCCGATCACGGAGACCCAGTACTTC
NA	TRBD1	TRBV30	TRBJ2-2	CAWGTGAAGELFF	TGTGCCTGGGGAACAGGGGCGGCCGGGGAGCTGTTTTTT
NA	NA	TRBV20-1	TRBJ2-7	CSARTAYSYEQYF	TGCAGTGCTAGGACAGCGTACTCCTACGAGCAGTACTTC
NA	NA	TRBV18	TRBJ2-7	CASSPWGSPYEQYF	TGTGCCAGCTCACCCTGGGGCAGTCCCTACGAGCAGTACTTC
NA	NA	TRBV5-1	TRBJ2-2	CASSFITGELFF	TGCGCCAGCAGCTTTATCACCGGGGAGCTGTTTTTT
NA	NA	TRBV5-6	TRBJ2-3	CASTRGSTDTQYF	TGTGCCAGCACCCGAGGGAGCACAGATACGCAGTATTTT
NA	NA	TRBV10-3	TRBJ1-5	CAISESRARNQPQHF	TGTGCCATCAGTGAGTCTAGGGCACGCAATCAGCCCCAGCATTTT
NA	NA	TRBV7-9	TRBJ1-6	CASSSRAGGDSPLHF	TGTGCCAGCAGCAGCAGGGCTGGGGGGGATTCACCCCTCCACTTT
NA	TRBD1	TRBV7-9	TRBJ1-4	CASSDRGRNEKLFF	TGTGCCAGCAGTGACAGGGGGCGCAATGAAAAACTGTTTTTT
NA	TRBD1	TRBV7-8	TRBJ1-2	CASSPFAIGGNYGYTF	TGTGCCAGCAGCCCGTTTGCTATAGGGGGCAACTATGGCTACACCTTC
NA	NA	TRBV12-3/TRBV12-4	TRBJ2-3	CASRSGGTSTDTQYF	TGTGCCAGCAGATCCGGGGGAACCAGCACAGATACGCAGTATTTT
NA	TRBD2	TRBV7-6	TRBJ2-7	CASSPTSGSLNEQYF	TGTGCCAGCAGTCCGACTAGCGGGAGTTTGAACGAGCAGTACTTC
NA	NA	TRBV20-1	TRBJ2-7	CSAPRGENYEQYF	TGCAGTGCTCCACGGGGCGAAAACTACGAGCAGTACTTC
NA	NA	TRBV6-2/TRBV6-3	TRBJ2-1	CASSPASASSYNEQFF	TGTGCCAGCAGCCCTGCTAGCGCTAGCTCCTACAATGAGCAGTTCTTC
NA	TRBD2	TRBV7-9	TRBJ2-1	CASSPRTSGSLGNEQFF	TGTGCCAGCAGCCCAAGGACTAGCGGGAGTTTAGGCAATGAGCAGTTCTTC
NA	NA	TRBV20-1	TRBJ2-7	CSARGEGAPYEQYF	TGCAGTGCTAGAGGGGAGGGGGCTCCCTACGAGCAGTACTTC
NA	TRBD1	TRBV29-1	TRBJ1-1	CSVEDLKGAPTEAFF	TGCAGCGTTGAAGATTTAAAGGGGGCGCCGACTGAAGCTTTCTTT
NA	NA	TRBV6-5	TRBJ1-1	CASSYSVFTEAFF	TGTGCCAGCAGTTACTCCGTATTCACTGAAGCTTTCTTT
NA	NA	TRBV27	TRBJ2-5	CASSFASWVAQETQYF	TGTGCCAGCAGTTTCGCTAGCTGGGTTGCTCAAGAGACCCAGTACTTC
NA	NA	TRBV7-9	TRBJ1-1	CASSSTGRYNTEAFF	TGTGCCAGCAGTTCTACAGGGAGGTATAACACTGAAGCTTTCTTT
NA	NA	TRBV24-1	TRBJ2-1	CATSDGWGGMHNEQFF	TGTGCCACCAGTGATGGCTGGGGCGGCATGCACAATGAGCAGTTCTTC
NA	NA	TRBV4-1	TRBJ1-4	CASSQEGQGTEKLFF	TGCGCCAGCAGCCAAGAGGGGCAGGGAACTGAAAAACTGTTTTTT
NA	TRBD2	TRBV25-1	TRBJ2-7	CASSDGGGNEQYF	TGTGCCAGCAGTGATGGGGGGGGGAACGAGCAGTACTTC
NA	TRBD2	TRBV3-1	TRBJ2-3	CASSQDSAGGFIHTDTQYF	TGTGCCAGCAGCCAAGATAGCGCGGGGGGGTTCATACACACAGATACGCAGTATTTT